This is a list of T cell receptor beta chains from one sample in a study of cytomegalovirus exposure and HLA in healthy donors. Generated by immunoSEQ multiplex PCR, the TCRdb table keeps only in-frame clones and is missing some. The sample shows 300,000 to 400,000 clones, 86% of them seen only once. The sample comprised PBMCs. These receptors came from a woman aged 18-30 years in good health and CMV-seronegative. CDR3s include the opening cysteine and the closing phenylalanine or tryptophan. Each record gives: CDR3 protein, CDR3 DNA, J gene, V gene, clone size, D gene. The D gene is left open where the match is weak. Clone size is given for some rows only: seen once, a few or many times, or a class if the clone is expanded.

CASSIQTGGNEKLFF | TGTGCCAGCAGCATCCAGACAGGGGGGAATGAAAAACTGTTTTTT | TRBJ1-4 | TRBV7-9 | NA | TRBD1
CASSLGAEAFF | TGCGCCAGCAGCCTGGGCGCTGAAGCTTTCTTT | TRBJ1-1 | TRBV4-1 | few | NA
CASSHPQGNEQFF | TGTGCCAGTAGCCACCCCCAGGGGAATGAGCAGTTCTTC | TRBJ2-1 | TRBV19 | NA | NA
CASSLGGLAQYF | TGTGCCAGCAGCCTTGGGGGACTAGCCCAGTACTTC | TRBJ2-7 | TRBV11-2 | NA | TRBD2
CASSGQNSPLHF | TGTGCCAGCAGCGGACAGAATTCACCCCTCCACTTT | TRBJ1-6 | TRBV9 | NA | NA
CASSYGQGGYEQYF | TGTGCCAGCAGTTATGGACAGGGGGGTTACGAGCAGTACTTC | TRBJ2-7 | TRBV6-5 | NA | TRBD1
CASSFVDRDYEQYF | TGTGCCAGCAGCTTCGTGGACAGGGACTACGAGCAGTACTTC | TRBJ2-7 | TRBV11-2 | NA | TRBD1
CASSPGRELFSEQFF | TGTGCCAGTAGTCCCGGCAGGGAATTGTTTAGTGAGCAGTTCTTC | TRBJ2-1 | TRBV19 | NA | NA
CASSGPGQGVYEQYF | TGTGCCAGTAGTGGACCGGGACAGGGAGTTTACGAGCAGTACTTC | TRBJ2-7 | TRBV19 | NA | TRBD1
CASSGTSGSRYEQYF | TGTGCCAGCAGCGGGACTAGCGGGAGTAGGTACGAGCAGTACTTC | TRBJ2-7 | TRBV6-5 | NA | TRBD2
CASSQESGREAFF | TGCGCCAGCAGCCAAGAGTCAGGCCGGGAAGCTTTCTTT | TRBJ1-1 | TRBV4-1 | NA | NA
CASSAGGLYNEQFF | TGTGCCAGCTCGGCGGGAGGCCTCTACAATGAGCAGTTCTTC | TRBJ2-1 | TRBV9 | NA | TRBD2
CASSAQESNTEAFF | TGTGCCAGCTCGGCACAGGAGTCGAACACTGAAGCTTTCTTT | TRBJ1-1 | TRBV18 | NA | NA
CATYYDESNQPQHF | TGTGCCACCTACTATGATGAAAGCAATCAGCCCCAGCATTTT | TRBJ1-5 | TRBV25-1 | NA | NA
CASSGTGSNEKLFF | TGTGCCAGCAGCGGGACAGGGTCAAATGAAAAACTGTTTTTT | TRBJ1-4 | TRBV4-2 | NA | TRBD1
CASSPGLSLYGYTF | TGTGCCAGCAGTCCGGGACTGAGCCTGTATGGCTACACCTTC | TRBJ1-2 | TRBV2 | NA | NA
CASSIREYSNQPQHF | TGTGCCAGCAGTATCCGGGAGTATAGCAATCAGCCCCAGCATTTT | TRBJ1-5 | TRBV6-6 | NA | NA
CASSSIRVDTQYF | TGTGCCAGCAGCTCGATCCGCGTGGATACGCAGTATTTT | TRBJ2-3 | TRBV5-5 | NA | NA
CASSTARQSSYNEQFF | TGCGCCAGCAGCACAGCCAGGCAAAGCTCCTACAATGAGCAGTTCTTC | TRBJ2-1 | TRBV5-1 | NA | NA
CASSLRVDGTEAFF | TGTGCCAGCAGTCTCAGGGTAGACGGCACTGAAGCTTTCTTT | TRBJ1-1 | TRBV6-5 | NA | NA
CASSSGTSVYNEQFF | TGTGCCAGCAGTTCCGGGACTAGCGTCTACAATGAGCAGTTCTTC | TRBJ2-1 | TRBV6-5 | NA | TRBD2
CASSRTGLRETQYF | TGTGCCAGCTCACGGACAGGGTTAAGGGAGACCCAGTACTTC | TRBJ2-5 | TRBV18 | NA | TRBD1
CASSLWGQGRSSPLHF | TGTGCCAGCAGTTTATGGGGACAGGGCCGGAGTTCACCCCTCCACTTT | TRBJ1-6 | TRBV28 | few | TRBD1
CASSLSGAGQGNYGYTF | TGTGCCAGCAGTTTATCGGGGGCGGGACAGGGGAACTATGGCTACACCTTC | TRBJ1-2 | TRBV27 | NA | TRBD1
CASSSGTGTYEQYF | TGTGCCAGCAGCTCCGGGACAGGTACTTACGAGCAGTACTTC | TRBJ2-7 | TRBV7-8 | NA | TRBD1
CASSGTSGPDTQYF | TGTGCCAGCAGTGGGACTAGCGGCCCAGATACGCAGTATTTT | TRBJ2-3 | TRBV6-1 | NA | TRBD2
CASTRTGDTEAFF | TGTGCCAGCACCAGAACAGGGGACACTGAAGCTTTCTTT | TRBJ1-1 | TRBV6-1 | NA | TRBD1
CASSFIHRSYEQYF | TGTGCCAGCAGCTTTATCCACAGATCCTACGAGCAGTACTTC | TRBJ2-7 | TRBV5-6 | NA | NA
CASRPDSPNTGELFF | TGTGCCAGCAGGCCGGACAGCCCGAACACCGGGGAGCTGTTTTTT | TRBJ2-2 | TRBV6-5 | NA | NA
CASQSGGDTGELFF | TGTGCCAGTCAAAGCGGGGGAGACACCGGGGAGCTGTTTTTT | TRBJ2-2 | TRBV19 | NA | TRBD2
CASGLRQAFPYGTEAFF | TGTGCCAGCGGCCTGAGACAGGCGTTCCCGTACGGCACTGAAGCTTTCTTT | TRBJ1-1 | TRBV27 | NA | NA
CASSERGALSTDTQYF | TGTGCCAGCAGTGAACGGGGGGCCTTAAGCACAGATACGCAGTATTTT | TRBJ2-3 | TRBV2 | NA | NA
CASSLGRNTEAFF | TGTGCCAGCAGCTTAGGTAGGAACACTGAAGCTTTCTTT | TRBJ1-1 | TRBV7-2 | NA | NA
CASSKPGTGGNYGYTF | TGTGCCAGCAGCAAACCCGGGACAGGAGGCAACTATGGCTACACCTTC | TRBJ1-2 | TRBV5-4 | NA | TRBD1
CASSEGEGTYNEQFF | TGTGCCAGCAGTGAGGGAGAAGGGACCTACAATGAGCAGTTCTTC | TRBJ2-1 | TRBV6-1 | NA | NA
CASTRGGHSEQFF | TGTGCCAGCACGCGGGGGGGCCACAGTGAGCAGTTCTTC | TRBJ2-1 | TRBV7-9 | NA | TRBD2
CASSVRTSGISSYEQYF | TGTGCCAGCAGTGTCCGGACTAGCGGGATCAGCTCCTACGAGCAGTACTTC | TRBJ2-7 | TRBV25-1 | NA | TRBD2
CASSIGRGDYEQYF | TGTGCCAGTAGTATAGGGCGCGGGGACTACGAGCAGTACTTC | TRBJ2-7 | TRBV19 | NA | NA
CAWSVIGSYEQYF | TGTGCCTGGAGTGTCATCGGTTCCTACGAGCAGTACTTC | TRBJ2-7 | TRBV30 | NA | NA
CAWKVGPGENIQYF | TGTGCCTGGAAAGTAGGGCCAGGGGAAAACATTCAGTACTTC | TRBJ2-4 | TRBV30 | NA | NA
CASSSGQDSNSPLHF | TGCGCCAGCAGCTCTGGACAGGACAGCAATTCACCCCTCCACTTT | TRBJ1-6 | TRBV5-1 | NA | TRBD1
CSVDAGRTDTQYF | TGCAGCGTTGACGCGGGCCGTACGGATACGCAGTATTTT | TRBJ2-3 | TRBV29-1 | NA | NA
CASSLPTPSSTEAFF | TGTGCCAGCAGTTTACCCACTCCTTCTTCCACTGAAGCTTTCTTT | TRBJ1-1 | TRBV28 | NA | NA
CASSSDWTVLSNQPQHF | TGTGCCAGCAGCTCTGACTGGACAGTACTTAGCAATCAGCCCCAGCATTTT | TRBJ1-5 | TRBV7-9 | NA | NA
CASSPRGQTNTEAFF | TGTGCCAGCAGTCCCAGGGGACAGACAAACACTGAAGCTTTCTTT | TRBJ1-1 | TRBV27 | NA | TRBD1
CASSIPGQGYSYEQYF | TGTGCCAGTAGTATTCCGGGACAGGGCTACTCCTACGAGCAGTACTTC | TRBJ2-7 | TRBV19 | NA | TRBD1
CASRRMGSETYEQYF | TGTGCCAGCAGACGGATGGGCAGTGAGACCTACGAGCAGTACTTC | TRBJ2-7 | TRBV2 | once | NA
CASRPPGVGSYEQYF | TGCGCCAGCAGGCCTCCCGGGGTGGGCTCCTACGAGCAGTACTTC | TRBJ2-7 | TRBV5-1 | NA | NA
CSVEAGSGNTIYF | TGCAGCGTTGAGGCTGGCTCTGGAAACACCATATATTTT | TRBJ1-3 | TRBV29-1 | NA | NA
CASSFTGSGANVLTF | TGTGCCAGCAGCTTTACGGGCTCTGGGGCCAACGTCCTGACTTTC | TRBJ2-6 | TRBV7-9 | NA | NA
CASSNGVGTEAFF | TGTGCCAGCAGTAACGGGGTTGGCACTGAAGCTTTCTTT | TRBJ1-1 | TRBV14 | NA | NA
CASHLSGEQYF | TGTGCCAGCCACCTGAGCGGAGAGCAGTACTTC | TRBJ2-7 | TRBV21-1 | NA | NA
CASTIRAGGAGELFF | TGTGCCAGCACCATTAGGGCAGGGGGTGCCGGGGAGCTGTTTTTT | TRBJ2-2 | TRBV2 | NA | TRBD1
CACHREGINQPQHF | TGTGCCTGTCACCGGGAGGGTATCAATCAGCCCCAGCATTTT | TRBJ1-5 | TRBV19 | NA | NA
CASSPLPGAGEETQYF | TGTGCCAGCAGCCCACTCCCCGGAGCGGGAGAAGAGACCCAGTACTTC | TRBJ2-5 | TRBV7-3 | NA | TRBD2
CASSPGLAGGNEQFF | TGTGCCAGCAGCCCGGGACTAGCGGGAGGCAATGAGCAGTTCTTC | TRBJ2-1 | TRBV14 | NA | TRBD2
CAISESIVNSLGEQYF | TGTGCCATCAGTGAGTCGATTGTAAACAGCCTCGGCGAGCAGTACTTC | TRBJ2-7 | TRBV10-3 | NA | NA
CASKHPMYQETQYF | TGTGCCAGCAAACACCCGATGTACCAAGAGACCCAGTACTTC | TRBJ2-5 | TRBV2 | NA | NA
CASSSWTGEMKTGELFF | TGTGCCAGCAGCTCTTGGACAGGGGAGATGAAAACCGGGGAGCTGTTTTTT | TRBJ2-2 | TRBV7-9 | NA | TRBD1